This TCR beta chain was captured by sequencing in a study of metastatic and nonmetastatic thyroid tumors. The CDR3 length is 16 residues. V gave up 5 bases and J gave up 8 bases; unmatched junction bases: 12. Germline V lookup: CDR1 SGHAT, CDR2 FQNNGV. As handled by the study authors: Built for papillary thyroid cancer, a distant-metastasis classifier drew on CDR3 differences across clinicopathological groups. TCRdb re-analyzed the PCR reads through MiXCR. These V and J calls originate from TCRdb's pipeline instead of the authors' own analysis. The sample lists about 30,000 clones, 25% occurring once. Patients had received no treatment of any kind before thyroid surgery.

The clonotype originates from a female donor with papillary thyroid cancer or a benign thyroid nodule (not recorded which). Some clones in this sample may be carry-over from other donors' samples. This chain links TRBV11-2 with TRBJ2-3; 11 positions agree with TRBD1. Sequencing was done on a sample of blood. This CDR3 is CASSLIGTGGSATQYF. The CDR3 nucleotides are TGTGCCAGCAGCCTCATCGGGACAGGGGGTTCAGCTACGCAGTATTTT.